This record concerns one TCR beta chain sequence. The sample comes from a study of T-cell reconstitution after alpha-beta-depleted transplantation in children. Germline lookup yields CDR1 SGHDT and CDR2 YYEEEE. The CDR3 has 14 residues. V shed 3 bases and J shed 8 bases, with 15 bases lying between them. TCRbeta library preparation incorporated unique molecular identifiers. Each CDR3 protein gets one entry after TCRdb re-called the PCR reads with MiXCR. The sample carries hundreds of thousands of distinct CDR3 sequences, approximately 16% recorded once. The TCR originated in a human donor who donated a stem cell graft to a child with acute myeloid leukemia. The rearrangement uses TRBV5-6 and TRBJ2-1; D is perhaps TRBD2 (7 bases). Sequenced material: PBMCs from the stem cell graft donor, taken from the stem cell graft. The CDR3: CASSWPGGRDEQFF. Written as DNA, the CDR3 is TGTGCCAGCAGCTGGCCCGGGGGGCGCGATGAGCAGTTCTTC.